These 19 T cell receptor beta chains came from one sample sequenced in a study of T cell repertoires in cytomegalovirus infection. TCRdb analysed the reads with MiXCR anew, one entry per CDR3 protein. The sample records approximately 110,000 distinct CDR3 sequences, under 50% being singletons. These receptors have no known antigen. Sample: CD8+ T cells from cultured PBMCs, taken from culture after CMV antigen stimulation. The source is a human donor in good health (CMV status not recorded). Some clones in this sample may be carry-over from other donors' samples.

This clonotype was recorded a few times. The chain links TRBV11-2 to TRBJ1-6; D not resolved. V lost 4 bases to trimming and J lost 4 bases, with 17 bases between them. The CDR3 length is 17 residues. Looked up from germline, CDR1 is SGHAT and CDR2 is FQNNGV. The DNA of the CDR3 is TGTGCCAGCAGCTCATATGTCGTGACACCGTATAATTCACCCCTCCACTTT. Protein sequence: CASSSYVVTPYNSPLHF.

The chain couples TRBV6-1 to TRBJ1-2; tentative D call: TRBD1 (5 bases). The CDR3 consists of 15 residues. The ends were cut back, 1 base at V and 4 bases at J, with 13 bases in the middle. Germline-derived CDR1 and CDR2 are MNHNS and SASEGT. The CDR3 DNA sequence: TGTGCCAGCAGTGAAGACAATGACAGAATCTATGGCTACACCTTC. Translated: CASSEDNDRIYGYTF.

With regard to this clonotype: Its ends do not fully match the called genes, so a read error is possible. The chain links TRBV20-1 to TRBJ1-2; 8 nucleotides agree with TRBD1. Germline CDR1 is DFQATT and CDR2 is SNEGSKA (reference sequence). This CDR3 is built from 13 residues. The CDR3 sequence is CSARGQAIYDYTF. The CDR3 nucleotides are TGCAGTGCTAGGGGACAGGCAATCTATGACTACACCTTC.

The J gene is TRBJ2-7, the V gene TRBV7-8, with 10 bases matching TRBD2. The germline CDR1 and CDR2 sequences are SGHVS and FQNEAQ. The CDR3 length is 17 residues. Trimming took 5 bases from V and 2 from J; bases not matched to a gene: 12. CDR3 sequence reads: CASSQDFRLAGAYEQYF. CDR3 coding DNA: TGTGCCAGCAGCCAAGATTTCAGGCTAGCGGGGGCCTACGAGCAGTACTTC.

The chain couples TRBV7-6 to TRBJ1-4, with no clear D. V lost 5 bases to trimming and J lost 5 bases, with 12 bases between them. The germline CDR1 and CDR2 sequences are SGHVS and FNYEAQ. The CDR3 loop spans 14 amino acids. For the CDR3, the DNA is TGTGCCAGCAGCCCCCCAACTGTCAATGAAAAACTGTTTTTT. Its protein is CASSPPTVNEKLFF.

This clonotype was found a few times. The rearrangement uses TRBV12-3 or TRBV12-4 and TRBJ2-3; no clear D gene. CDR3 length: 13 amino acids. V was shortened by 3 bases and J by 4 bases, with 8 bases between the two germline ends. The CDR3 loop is CASSFPASDTQYF. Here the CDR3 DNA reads TGTGCCAGCAGTTTTCCCGCGTCAGATACGCAGTATTTT.

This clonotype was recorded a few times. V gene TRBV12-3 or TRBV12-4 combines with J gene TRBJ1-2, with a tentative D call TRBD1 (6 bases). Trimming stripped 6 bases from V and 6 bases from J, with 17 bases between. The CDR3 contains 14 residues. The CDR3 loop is CASSPGQTGDGYTF. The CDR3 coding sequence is TGTGCCAGCAGCCCCGGACAGACTGGAGATGGCTACACCTTC.

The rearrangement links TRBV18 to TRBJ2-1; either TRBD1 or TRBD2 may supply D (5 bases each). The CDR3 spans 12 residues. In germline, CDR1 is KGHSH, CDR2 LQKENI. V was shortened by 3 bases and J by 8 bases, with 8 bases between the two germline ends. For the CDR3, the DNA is TGTGCCAGCTCACCCGGGGCGGATGAGCAGTTCTTC. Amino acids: CASSPGADEQFF.

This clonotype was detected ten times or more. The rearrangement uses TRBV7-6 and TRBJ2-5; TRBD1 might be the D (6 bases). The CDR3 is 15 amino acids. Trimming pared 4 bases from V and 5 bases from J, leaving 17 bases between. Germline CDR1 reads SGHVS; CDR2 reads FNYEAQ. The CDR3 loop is CASSSSPGARETQYF. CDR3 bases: TGTGCCAGCAGCTCAAGTCCAGGGGCGCGGGAGACCCAGTACTTC.

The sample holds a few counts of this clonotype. The CDR3 DNA follows: TGTGCCAGCAGTTTAAGGGGGTTGGGAGGAGCTTTCTTT. Residues: CASSLRGLGGAFF. This chain joins TRBV12-3 or TRBV12-4 and TRBJ1-1; D is possibly TRBD1 (6 bases). There are 13 residues in the CDR3. V lost 2 bases and J 10 bases, leaving 14 bases between the germline ends.

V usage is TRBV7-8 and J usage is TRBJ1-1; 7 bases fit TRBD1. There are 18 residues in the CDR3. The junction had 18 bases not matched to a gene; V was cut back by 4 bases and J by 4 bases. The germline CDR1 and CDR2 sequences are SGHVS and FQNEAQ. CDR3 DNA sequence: TGTGCCAGCAGCTGGAGAAATTACGGGGACAGCCGGGGCACTGAAGCTTTCTTT. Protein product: CASSWRNYGDSRGTEAFF. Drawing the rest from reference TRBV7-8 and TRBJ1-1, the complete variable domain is GAGVSQSPRYKVAKRGQDVALRCDPISGHVSLFWYQQALGQGPEFLTYFQNEAQLDKSGLPSDRFFAERPEGSVSTLKIQRTQQEDSAVYLCASSWRNYGDSRGTEAFFGQGTRLTVV.

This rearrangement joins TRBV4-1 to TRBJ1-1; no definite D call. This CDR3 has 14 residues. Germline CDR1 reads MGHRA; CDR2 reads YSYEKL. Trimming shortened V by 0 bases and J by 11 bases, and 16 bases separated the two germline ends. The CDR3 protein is CASSQDMMRVWAFF. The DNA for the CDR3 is TGCGCCAGCAGCCAAGATATGATGAGGGTTTGGGCTTTCTTT.

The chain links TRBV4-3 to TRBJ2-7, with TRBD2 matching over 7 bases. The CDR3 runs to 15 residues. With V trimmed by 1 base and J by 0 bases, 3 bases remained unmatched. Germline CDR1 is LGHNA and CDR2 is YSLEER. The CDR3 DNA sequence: TGCGCCAGCAGCCAAGTGCGGGGGTCCTCCTACGAGCAGTACTTC. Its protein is CASSQVRGSSYEQYF.

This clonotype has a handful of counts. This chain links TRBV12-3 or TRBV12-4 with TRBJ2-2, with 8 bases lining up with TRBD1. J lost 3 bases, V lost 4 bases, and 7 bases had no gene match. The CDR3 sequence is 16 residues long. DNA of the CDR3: TGTGCCAGCAGTTGGACAGGGTTAAGCGACACCGGGGAGCTGTTTTTT. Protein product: CASSWTGLSDTGELFF.

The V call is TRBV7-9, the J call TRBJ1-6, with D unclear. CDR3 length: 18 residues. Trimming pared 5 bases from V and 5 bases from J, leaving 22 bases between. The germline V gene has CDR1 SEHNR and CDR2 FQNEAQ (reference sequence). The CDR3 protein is CASSQLSGYGEDNSPLHF. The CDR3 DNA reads TGTGCCAGCAGCCAACTTAGCGGATATGGGGAGGATAATTCACCCCTCCACTTT.

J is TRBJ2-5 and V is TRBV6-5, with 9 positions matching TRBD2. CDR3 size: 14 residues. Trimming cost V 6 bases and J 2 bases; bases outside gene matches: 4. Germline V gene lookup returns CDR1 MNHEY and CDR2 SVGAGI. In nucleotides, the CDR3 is TGTGCCAGCAGCCAAGGACTAGCGCAAGAGACCCAGTACTTC. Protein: CASSQGLAQETQYF.

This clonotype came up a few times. CDR3 residues: CASSAPRAEQFF. DNA of the CDR3: TGTGCCAGCAGCGCCCCGAGGGCAGAGCAGTTCTTC. The chain is built from TRBV9 and TRBJ2-1, with D perhaps TRBD2 (5 bases). The CDR3 runs to 12 residues. Trimming stripped 3 bases from V and 10 bases from J, with 11 bases between. CDR1 and CDR2 from the germline V gene are SGDLS and YYNGEE.

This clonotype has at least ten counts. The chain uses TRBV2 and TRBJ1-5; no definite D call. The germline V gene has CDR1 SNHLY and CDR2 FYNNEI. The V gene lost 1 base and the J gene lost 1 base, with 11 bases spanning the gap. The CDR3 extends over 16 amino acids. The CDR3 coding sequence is TGTGCCAGCAGTGAAGGTGTGGTCGTGAGCAATCAGCCCCAGCATTTT. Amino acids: CASSEGVVVSNQPQHF.

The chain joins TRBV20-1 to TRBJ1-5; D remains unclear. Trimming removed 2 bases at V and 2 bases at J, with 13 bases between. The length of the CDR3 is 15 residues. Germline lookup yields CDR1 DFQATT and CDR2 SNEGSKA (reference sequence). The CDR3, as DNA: TGCAGTGCTAGATTTGAGGGCGGAGGCAATCAGCCCCAGCATTTT. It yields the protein CSARFEGGGNQPQHF.